Listed below are T cell receptor beta chains from one sample, sequenced in a study of blood T cell repertoires in COVID-19. Some clones are missing from TCRdb's copy, which holds only in-frame ones; the method was immunoSEQ multiplex PCR. Of about 50,000 clones listed, 85% to 90% are singletons. Sequencing was carried out using peripheral blood. Receptor source: a woman of 80 years or more with COVID-19, enrolled during active disease. CDR3s include the opening cysteine and the closing phenylalanine or tryptophan. A D gene is named only where the DNA matches it firmly. Where a row states a size, it is once, few, many or the class of an expanded clone; other rows omit it.

clone size | J gene | D gene | V gene | CDR3 protein | CDR3 DNA
once | TRBJ2-3 | NA | TRBV11-2 | CASSLAARRGTDTQYF | TGTGCCAGCAGCTTAGCCGCTAGGCGCGGGACAGATACGCAGTATTTT
NA | TRBJ1-4 | NA | TRBV29-1 | CSVEDRVRGKLFF | TGCAGCGTTGAAGACAGGGTGCGGGGAAAACTGTTTTTT
NA | TRBJ2-1 | TRBD2 | TRBV18 | CASSPLAGGPSSYNEQFF | TGTGCCAGCTCACCTCTAGCGGGAGGGCCTAGCTCCTACAATGAGCAGTTCTTC
once | TRBJ1-6 | TRBD1 | TRBV5-1 | CASSMSPGQDNSPLHF | TGCGCCAGCAGCATGAGTCCGGGACAGGATAATTCACCCCTCCACTTT
NA | TRBJ2-7 | TRBD1 | TRBV4-2 | CASSQDPDRGWSYEQYF | TGTGCCAGCAGCCAAGACCCGGACAGGGGATGGTCCTACGAGCAGTACTTC
NA | TRBJ2-5 | NA | TRBV10-1 | CASSENTGGRETQYF | TGCGCCAGCAGTGAGAATACGGGGGGCCGGGAGACCCAGTACTTC
once | TRBJ2-2 | NA | TRBV30 | CAWEQGGPGELFF | TGTGCCTGGGAACAGGGAGGGCCCGGGGAGCTGTTTTTT
NA | TRBJ1-1 | NA | TRBV5-1 | CASSAQQGSTTEAFF | TGCGCCAGCAGCGCCCAACAGGGTTCGACGACTGAAGCTTTCTTT
NA | TRBJ1-3 | NA | TRBV21-1 | CASSPGTTSGNTIYF | TGTGCCAGCAGCCCCGGGACAACCTCTGGAAACACCATATATTTT
NA | TRBJ2-7 | NA | TRBV7-2 | CASSPMGLIYEQYF | TGTGCCAGCAGCCCGATGGGACTCATCTACGAGCAGTACTTC
NA | TRBJ1-2 | TRBD1 | TRBV28 | CASSFPLGTEQYGYTF | TGTGCCAGCAGTTTCCCCCTCGGGACAGAGCAATATGGCTACACCTTC
NA | TRBJ2-2 | NA | TRBV7-2 | CASSLDLAAAGELFF | TGTGCCAGCAGCTTAGATCTGGCCGCTGCCGGGGAGCTGTTTTTT
NA | TRBJ1-2 | NA | TRBV19 | CASSILSGQGYNGYTF | TGTGCCAGTAGTATACTAAGTGGGCAGGGATATAATGGCTACACCTTC
NA | TRBJ2-1 | TRBD2 | TRBV11-3 | CASSLGVLAGVSLDEQFF | TGTGCCAGCAGCTTAGGGGTCTTAGCGGGAGTCAGCCTCGATGAGCAGTTCTTC
NA | TRBJ2-7 | NA | TRBV11-2 | CASSSPTYEQYF | TGTGCCAGCAGCTCCCCCACCTACGAGCAGTACTTC
NA | TRBJ1-5 | NA | TRBV27 | CASSLVWGNQPQHF | TGTGCCAGCAGTCTAGTATGGGGCAATCAGCCCCAGCATTTT
NA | TRBJ2-7 | NA | TRBV3-1/TRBV3-2 | CASSQVSYEQYF | TGTGCCAGCAGCCAAGTGAGCTACGAGCAGTACTTC
NA | TRBJ2-1 | NA | TRBV6-1 | CASSEVFGGSTYNEQFF | TGTGCCAGCAGTGAAGTTTTTGGGGGGTCTACCTACAATGAGCAGTTCTTC
NA | TRBJ2-4 | TRBD1 | TRBV28 | CASGTGDLIAKNIQYF | TGTGCCAGCGGCACAGGGGACCTCATAGCCAAAAACATTCAGTACTTC
NA | TRBJ2-7 | TRBD1 | TRBV19 | CASSMRTGDFEQYF | TGTGCCAGTAGTATGAGGACAGGGGACTTCGAGCAGTACTTC
NA | TRBJ2-5 | NA | TRBV4-2 | CASSQELAGETQYF | TGTGCCAGCAGCCAAGAACTAGCAGGAGAGACCCAGTACTTC
NA | TRBJ2-7 | NA | TRBV11-2 | CASSFTQGYYYEQYF | TGTGCCAGCAGCTTTACACAGGGATACTACTACGAGCAGTACTTC
NA | TRBJ1-3 | TRBD1 | TRBV3-1/TRBV3-2 | CASSRSGTGRTIYF | TGTGCCAGCAGCCGCTCCGGGACAGGGAGGACCATATATTTT
NA | TRBJ1-1 | NA | TRBV19 | CASSKERGLNTEAFF | TGTGCCAGTAGTAAGGAAAGGGGCCTGAACACTGAAGCTTTCTTT
NA | TRBJ2-1 | NA | TRBV5-8 | CASSHRVLPNNEQFF | TGTGCCAGCAGCCACCGGGTGCTCCCTAACAATGAGCAGTTCTTC
once | TRBJ2-5 | TRBD2 | TRBV7-9 | CASSPSGGRQTQYF | TGTGCCAGCAGCCCTAGCGGGGGAAGGCAGACCCAGTACTTC
few | TRBJ2-7 | TRBD1 | TRBV12-3/TRBV12-4 | CASPKTGLGEQYF | TGTGCCAGCCCGAAGACAGGGTTAGGGGAGCAGTACTTC